These 28 T cell receptor beta chains originate from one sample sequenced in a study of cytomegalovirus exposure and HLA in healthy donors. Amplification used 60 Vbeta primers and 13 Jbeta primers. The method was immunoSEQ multiplex PCR; TCRdb's version includes in-frame clones alone and lacks a portion of them. The sample carries 95,000 to 100,000 clones, about 80% recorded once. Material: PBMCs. The origin of the receptors is a middle-aged man in good health and CMV-seronegative.

The CDR3 coding sequence is TGTGCCAGCAGCCCGTTGGAGACTAGCGCATCCTACGAGCAGTACTTC. Its protein is CASSPLETSASYEQYF. The chain has TRBV9 and TRBJ2-7; 8 bases map to TRBD2. The germline V gene encodes CDR1 SGDLS and CDR2 YYNGEE. V lost 4 bases, J lost 1 base, and 10 bases stayed unmatched. The CDR3 consists of 16 residues.

The genes are TRBV7-8 and TRBJ2-3; TRBD2 aligns across 9 bases. Germline V gene sequence: CDR1 SGHVS, CDR2 FQNEAQ. V trimming: 5 bases; J trimming: 0 bases; junction bases outside the gene matches: 6. This CDR3 contains 16 residues. The CDR3, as DNA: TGTGCCAGCAGCATACTAGCGGGCAAAAGCACAGATACGCAGTATTTT. It is translated as CASSILAGKSTDTQYF.

This sequence joins TRBV9 and TRBJ2-7; 9 bases are shared with TRBD1. With 2 bases clipped from V and 5 bases from J, the junction kept 5 bases outside the gene matches. Germline assignment: CDR1 SGDLS and CDR2 YYNGEE. This CDR3 spans 14 amino acids. CDR3 amino acids: CASSVGTGIHEQYF. For the CDR3, the DNA is TGTGCCAGCAGCGTGGGGACAGGGATCCACGAGCAGTACTTC.

The genes are TRBV27 and TRBJ2-1, with D tentatively TRBD2 (5 bases). Germline CDR1 is MNHEY and CDR2 is SMNVEV (reference sequence). The CDR3 totals 14 residues. Trimming took 2 bases from V and 2 from J, leaving 7 bases between them. The CDR3 is CASSLSGTYNEQFF. The CDR3 DNA reads TGTGCCAGCAGTTTAAGCGGAACCTACAATGAGCAGTTCTTC.

V is TRBV7-2 and J is TRBJ1-2, with TRBD1 as a possible D gene (6 bases). Deletions cut 7 bases from V and 8 bases from J, with 23 bases between. Per germline, CDR1 SGHTA and CDR2 FQGNSA. This CDR3 contains 15 residues. The CDR3 here is CASTMTGTLGRGYTF. CDR3 DNA sequence: TGTGCCAGCACCATGACAGGAACTCTAGGTCGGGGCTACACCTTC. The full variable domain, completed using reference TRBV7-2 and TRBJ1-2, is GAGVSQSPSNKVTEKGKDVELRCDPISGHTALYWYRQSLGQGLEFLIYFQGNSAPDKSGLPSDRFSAERTGGSVSTLTIQRTQQEDSAVYLCASTMTGTLGRGYTFGSGTRLTVV.

The chain combines TRBV29-1 with TRBJ2-7, with 7 nucleotides matching TRBD1. Germline CDR1 is SQVTM and CDR2 is ANQGSEA. The CDR3 runs to 13 residues. Germline trimming cut 7 bases from V and 2 bases from J; bases unmatched to any gene: 8. The CDR3 here is CSASAGTAYEQYF. The CDR3 DNA reads TGCAGCGCCTCAGCCGGGACAGCCTACGAGCAGTACTTC.

The chain joins TRBV4-3 to TRBJ2-7, with TRBD2 identical over 8 bases. The CDR3 totals 15 residues. With 0 bases clipped from V and 1 base from J, the junction kept 2 bases outside the gene matches. The germline V gene has CDR1 LGHNA and CDR2 YSLEER. Here the CDR3 DNA reads TGCGCCAGCAGCCAAGATACTAGCGGTTCCTACGAGCAGTACTTC. Protein product: CASSQDTSGSYEQYF.

This clone was recorded once. The gene calls are TRBV4-1 and TRBJ2-3, with 12 bases fitting TRBD2. The length of the CDR3 is 16 residues. CDR1 and CDR2 (germline): MGHRA, YSYEKL. J was trimmed by 5 bases and V by 4 bases; bases with no gene match: 7. The CDR3 sequence: CASSPPLLAGGDTQYF. For the CDR3, the DNA is TGCGCCAGCAGCCCCCCCCTACTAGCGGGAGGAGATACGCAGTATTTT.

V is TRBV28 and J is TRBJ1-4; TRBD1 aligns across 7 bases. Germline V gene sequence: CDR1 MDHEN, CDR2 SYDVKM. V shed 6 bases, J shed 6 bases, and the junction held 7 bases outside the gene matches. The CDR3 is 14 residues long. The chain's CDR3 is CASSPGTAHEKLFF. The CDR3 bases are TGTGCCAGCAGCCCAGGGACAGCTCATGAAAAACTGTTTTTT. Filled out from reference TRBV28 and TRBJ1-4, the complete variable domain reads DVKVTQSSRYLVKRTGEKVFLECVQDMDHENMFWYRQDPGLGLRLIYFSYDVKMKEKGDIPEGYSVSREKKERFSLILESASTNQTSMYLCASSPGTAHEKLFFGSGTQLSVL.

On this clone itself: The sample has other DNA sequences that encode this CDR3 too. V is TRBV27 and J is TRBJ2-7; the D gene is possibly TRBD1 (6 bases). V shed 6 bases and J shed 3 bases, with 12 bases lying between them. In germline, CDR1 is MNHEY, CDR2 SMNVEV (reference sequence). The CDR3 consists of 13 residues. The DNA of the CDR3 is TGTGCCAGCAGCTTGAGGACAGACTACGAGCAGTACTTC. It yields the protein CASSLRTDYEQYF.

This clone turned up a few times. This chain links TRBV7-9 with TRBJ2-3; 10 nucleotides match TRBD2. CDR3 length: 15 residues. Germline CDR1 and CDR2: SEHNR and FQNEAQ (reference sequence). V was clipped by 6 bases and J by 1 base; unmatched bases: 4. The CDR3 loop is CASSPLAGGTDTQYF. The CDR3 coding sequence is TGTGCCAGCAGTCCCCTAGCGGGGGGCACAGATACGCAGTATTTT.

The chain joins TRBV19 to TRBJ2-5, with 9 bases fitting TRBD2. Germline CDR1 reads LNHDA; CDR2 reads SQIVND (reference sequence). CDR3 length: 15 amino acids. V shed 4 bases, J shed 4 bases, and the junction held 7 bases outside the gene matches. The CDR3: CASSSSGSSRETQYF. For the CDR3, the DNA is TGTGCCAGTAGTAGTAGCGGGAGTTCGCGAGAGACCCAGTACTTC.

The chain carries TRBV15 and TRBJ1-5, with 8 bases that match TRBD1. CDR3 length: 14 amino acids. Germline trimming cut 5 bases from V and 6 bases from J; bases unmatched to any gene: 6. Germline CDR1 reads LNHNV; CDR2 reads YYDKDF (reference sequence). The CDR3 region is CATSVTTGGQPQHF. As DNA, the CDR3 is TGTGCCACCAGCGTAACTACAGGGGGTCAGCCCCAGCATTTT.

CDR3 sequence (DNA): TGTGCCAGCAACCCCGGGGGACAGGGGTTAGATACGCAGTATTTT. This codes for CASNPGGQGLDTQYF. The chain employs TRBV7-2 and TRBJ2-3, with TRBD1 matching over 10 bases. The CDR3 sequence is 15 residues long. V gave up 7 bases and J gave up 5 bases; unmatched junction bases: 9. CDR1 is SGHTA, CDR2 FQGNSA, per germline.

J is TRBJ2-5 and V is TRBV6-1; a weak D match, TRBD2 (6 bases). The V end was cut by 10 bases, the J end by 12 bases, with 15 bases between. From germline, CDR1 is MNHNS and CDR2 SASEGT. There are 10 residues in the CDR3. The CDR3 bases are TGTGCCACGGGACTTAATTTCAAGTACTTC. This sequence encodes CATGLNFKYF.

J is TRBJ1-1 and V is TRBV6-5; D perhaps matches TRBD1 (6 bases). Between the trimmed V and J ends, which lost 2 bases and 0 bases, there was a span of 10 bases. This CDR3 is 15 amino acids long. Per germline, CDR1 MNHEY and CDR2 SVGAGI. CDR3 residues: CASSYQDSLNTEAFF. The CDR3 DNA is TGTGCCAGCAGTTACCAGGACAGTCTGAACACTGAAGCTTTCTTT.

J is TRBJ2-2 and V is TRBV10-2; D remains ambiguous. The CDR3 has 15 residues. Germline V gene sequence: CDR1 WSHSY, CDR2 SAAADI. The germline V and J ends were trimmed by 6 bases and 1 base, with 12 bases remaining between them. CDR3 amino acids: CASSMAELNTGELFF. The CDR3 bases are TGCGCCAGCAGCATGGCAGAATTGAACACCGGGGAGCTGTTTTTT.

This rearrangement joins TRBV10-3 to TRBJ2-3; TRBD2 matches at 8 bases. The CDR3 runs to 16 residues. V was pared by 2 bases and J by 0 bases, with 4 bases of the junction left unmatched. CDR1 is ENHRY and CDR2 is SYGVKD in the germline V gene. The CDR3 sequence: CAISERERGSTDTQYF. Written as DNA, the CDR3 is TGTGCCATCAGTGAGAGGGAGCGGGGGAGCACAGATACGCAGTATTTT.

The V call is TRBV11-2, the J call TRBJ2-3; D perhaps matches TRBD2 (6 bases). Germline assignment: CDR1 SGHAT and CDR2 FQNNGV. The ends were cut back, 3 bases at V and 0 bases at J, with 7 bases in the middle. The CDR3 extends over 14 amino acids. CDR3 sequence: CASSFLASTDTQYF. The CDR3 DNA sequence: TGTGCCAGCAGCTTTCTAGCGAGCACAGATACGCAGTATTTT.

The V call is TRBV4-3, the J call TRBJ2-7; 9 positions match TRBD2. The CDR3 is 15 residues long. From germline, CDR1 is LGHNA and CDR2 YSLEER. After removal of 5 bases from V and 0 bases from J, the junction contained 5 bases not matched to a gene. This chain's CDR3 is CASSWREGPSYEQYF. The CDR3 region has the DNA TGCGCCAGCAGCTGGCGGGAGGGGCCCTCCTACGAGCAGTACTTC.

The chain is built from TRBV2 and TRBJ2-5; TRBD1 agrees at 7 bases. Germline V gene data show CDR1 as SNHLY and CDR2 as FYNNEI. CDR3 size: 14 residues. V gave up 7 bases and J gave up 1 base; unmatched junction bases: 6. CDR3 sequence: CASTIGTVQETQYF. The CDR3 DNA sequence: TGTGCCAGCACCATAGGGACAGTCCAAGAGACCCAGTACTTC.

The CDR3 DNA is TGTGCCAGCAGCTCCCTCGGGTACGAGCAGTACTTC. Its translation: CASSSLGYEQYF. The V gene is TRBV5-6, the J gene TRBJ2-7, with D hard to call. The CDR3 has 12 amino acids. Per the germline V gene, CDR1 is SGHDT and CDR2 is YYEEEE. Trimming pared 3 bases from V and 4 bases from J, leaving 8 bases between.

The chain combines TRBV7-2 with TRBJ1-5; 8 positions agree with TRBD1. The CDR3 runs to 15 residues. V shed 6 bases, J shed 2 bases, and the junction held 6 bases outside the gene matches. Germline V gene sequence: CDR1 SGHTA, CDR2 FQGNSA. CDR3 nucleotide sequence: TGTGCCAGCAGGCTACAGGGGGTGGGCAATCAGCCCCAGCATTTT. Amino acids: CASRLQGVGNQPQHF.

The chain links TRBV18 to TRBJ2-5, with 9 bases matching TRBD1. V lost 6 bases, J lost 2 bases, and 4 bases stayed unmatched. CDR1 and CDR2 from the germline V gene are KGHSH and LQKENI. This CDR3 has 14 residues. In DNA form, the CDR3 reads TGTGCCAGCTCTACCGACAGGGGGCAAGAGACCCAGTACTTC. This encodes CASSTDRGQETQYF.

The J gene is TRBJ2-1, the V gene TRBV28; 9 bases are a match to TRBD1. Germline loops: CDR1 MDHEN, CDR2 SYDVKM. CDR3 length: 16 residues. V lost 2 bases and J lost 6; bases outside the gene matches: 8. CDR3: CASSLPGTGIFNEQFF. For the CDR3, the DNA is TGTGCCAGCAGTTTACCCGGGACAGGGATTTTCAATGAGCAGTTCTTC.

V and J are TRBV5-8 and TRBJ2-7; D unclear. The germline V and J ends were trimmed by 5 bases and 6 bases, with 9 bases remaining between them. Per germline, CDR1 SGHTS and CDR2 YDEGEE. This CDR3 region has 11 residues. The chain's CDR3 is CASRNLSEQYF. The CDR3 bases are TGTGCCAGCAGGAATTTGAGCGAGCAGTACTTC.

The genes are TRBV27 and TRBJ1-2, with D perhaps TRBD1 (5 bases). The V and J ends lost 6 bases and 8 bases respectively, with 22 bases between them. Germline V gene lookup returns CDR1 MNHEY and CDR2 SMNVEV (reference sequence). CDR3 length equals 15 residues. Here the CDR3 reads CASSGDRYHRGGYTF. The CDR3 DNA sequence: TGTGCCAGCAGCGGGGACCGGTACCACCGGGGGGGCTACACCTTC.

This clone occurred once. This chain connects TRBV14 to TRBJ2-7; TRBD2 is a possible D gene (6 bases). CDR1 and CDR2 (germline): SGHDN, FVKESK. V was trimmed by 4 bases and J by 7 bases, leaving 17 bases between them. CDR3 length: 14 amino acids. For the CDR3, the DNA is TGTGCCAGCAGCCGCCCCCGTTGGAGGGCGGAGCAGTACTTC. Protein sequence: CASSRPRWRAEQYF.